The 2 T cell receptor beta chains given below trace back to one sample, sequenced in a study of spatial heterogeneity in lung cancer. Study outcomes and limitations: Tracking of tumor mutation counts was seen in expanded intratumoral alpha and beta TCR counts.

No antigen has been identified for these receptors. TCRdb called the 5' RACE reads again in MiXCR, with one record for every CDR3 protein. The repertoire holds around 20,000 distinct CDR3 sequences, with 2.8% as singletons. Time point described: sample taken at primary tumor resection. The specimen was lung tumor tissue, collected at surgery. These TCRs come from a male donor with early-stage non-small cell lung cancer.

A few counts support this clonotype. The chain is built from TRBV12-3 or TRBV12-4 and TRBJ1-2; a weak D match, TRBD1 (5 bases). Deletions cut 7 bases from V and 5 bases from J, with 29 bases between. The CDR3 sequence is 18 residues long. The CDR3 bases are TGTGCCAGCACATATGTGTCGGGACTTTATGATGCCCTTTATGGCTACACCTTC. Translating gives CASTYVSGLYDALYGYTF.

This clonotype was counted ten times or more. The chain joins TRBV29-1 to TRBJ2-1, with 10 bases fitting TRBD2. The CDR3 is 13 amino acids. CDR1 and CDR2 (germline): SQVTM, ANQGSEA. V lost 4 bases, J lost 15 bases, and 12 bases stayed unmatched. For the CDR3, the DNA is TGCAGCGTTGTGGGTTTAGCGGGAGGCGTTTGGTTCTTC. It codes for CSVVGLAGGVWFF.